This TCR beta chain derives from a study of beta chain features in type 1 diabetes. General study results and limits: For TCRB rearrangement, an influence of HLA type remained unresolved here.

Comment on this clone: What it binds is unknown.

Every isolated RNA sample was fully reverse transcribed, so sequencing captured expressed TCRB transcripts. Sequencing of naive, central memory and regulatory T cell samples gave an average of roughly 3.5 million reads. Repertoires were generated with immunoSEQ multiplex PCR, while TCRdb's copy carries only in-frame clones and drops some. This table has a few hundred thousand clones, 30% appearing once. V shed 5 bases and J 2 bases; nucleotides not matched to a gene: 6. Looked up from germline, CDR1 is MNHEY and CDR2 is SMNVEV (reference sequence). There are 16 residues in the CDR3. This receptor was taken from a man between 18 and 35 years old in good health. The sample comprised naive CD4+ T cells from blood. This sequence joins TRBV27 and TRBJ2-3; 11 bases agree with TRBD1. This CDR3 is CASSREGQGVTDTQYF. CDR3 DNA sequence: TGTGCCAGCAGTCGAGAGGGACAGGGGGTCACAGATACGCAGTATTTT.